This T cell receptor beta chain was sequenced during a study of blood T cell repertoires in COVID-19. In the study overall: Some COVID-19 samples were acute and others convalescent; all came from the United States, Italy and Spain. The cDNA or gDNA used as material had been derived from T cells, B-cell-depleted T cells, or PBMCs.

One Seattle source followed patients from active infection through their disease course. Per the original data handling: Reference gene primer amplification in the assay estimated nucleated cell counts. Here immunoSEQ multiplex PCR was the method, and the copy in TCRdb shows in-frame clones only, minus some. That table gives V, J and clone size, and the DNA gave D and trimming. The table includes 110,000 or so clones, more than 70% detected once. This CDR3 region has 16 residues. Germline values: CDR1 MNHEY, CDR2 SMNVEV (reference sequence). Trimming cost V 8 bases and J 6 bases; bases outside gene matches: 12.

The clonotype originates from a woman in her sixties or seventies with COVID-19, enrolled during active disease. The chain uses TRBV27 and TRBJ2-3, with 12 bases aligning to TRBD2. The sequencing sample was made of peripheral blood. The CDR3 spells CASSRGTSGSPDTQYF. In nucleotides, the CDR3 is TGTGCCAGCTCTCGGGGGACTAGCGGGTCTCCCGATACGCAGTATTTT.